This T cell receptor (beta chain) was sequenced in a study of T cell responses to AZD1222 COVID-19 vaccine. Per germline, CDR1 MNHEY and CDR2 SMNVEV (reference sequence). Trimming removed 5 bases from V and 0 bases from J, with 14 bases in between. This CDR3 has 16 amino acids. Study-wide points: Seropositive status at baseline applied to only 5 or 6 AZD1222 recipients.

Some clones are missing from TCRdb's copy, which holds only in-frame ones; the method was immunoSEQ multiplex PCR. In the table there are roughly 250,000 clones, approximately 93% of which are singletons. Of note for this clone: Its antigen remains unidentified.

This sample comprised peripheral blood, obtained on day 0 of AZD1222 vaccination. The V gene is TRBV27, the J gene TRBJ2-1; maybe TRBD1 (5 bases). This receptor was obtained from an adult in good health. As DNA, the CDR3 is TGTGCCAGCAGTCCAATGGGCGGACACTCCTACAATGAGCAGTTCTTC. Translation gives CASSPMGGHSYNEQFF.